This T cell receptor beta chain stems from a study of blood T cells in healthy people across ages. The V end lost 5 bases, the J end lost 1 base, and 14 bases lay between the germline ends. The CDR3 runs to 15 residues. Germline V CDR1 and CDR2: MNHEY, SVGAGI. A second PCR, run for roughly 7 to 11 cycles, used a sample-barcoded 5' primer plus a J-beta primer mix. Each CDR3 protein is one row after TCRdb ran MiXCR on the 5' RACE reads. The sample contains about 1.5 million distinct CDR3 sequences, approximately 42% of which appear only once. J is TRBJ1-1 and V is TRBV6-5; perhaps TRBD1 as D (5 bases). The specimen sequenced was blood. The receptor's source is a woman under 30 in good health. CDR3 region: CASSQGTMTNTEAFF. CDR3 nucleotide sequence: TGTGCCAGCAGTCAAGGGACGATGACGAACACTGAAGCTTTCTTT.